Shown below are 13 T cell receptor beta chains from a single sample sequenced in a study of T-cell reconstitution after alpha-beta-depleted transplantation in children. For TCRbeta, the library was prepared with unique molecular identifiers. TCRdb re-analysed the PCR reads in MiXCR, keeping a single row per CDR3 protein. Of about 610,000 distinct CDR3 sequences listed, about 11% are singletons. Source: PBMCs from the stem cell graft donor, taken from the stem cell graft. These receptors were obtained from a human donor who donated a stem cell graft to a child with acute myeloid leukemia.

This clonotype was observed a handful of times. This chain joins TRBV9 and TRBJ1-1; maybe TRBD1 (6 bases). Trimming took 0 bases from V and 5 from J, leaving 14 bases between them. CDR1 is SGDLS, CDR2 YYNGEE, per germline. The CDR3 loop spans 15 amino acids. CDR3 sequence reads: CASSVGIRGETEAFF. CDR3 nucleotides: TGTGCCAGCAGCGTAGGTATCAGGGGCGAGACTGAAGCTTTCTTT.

The V and J genes are TRBV29-1 and TRBJ2-1; 9 positions match TRBD1. The CDR3 is 14 amino acids. In germline, CDR1 is SQVTM, CDR2 ANQGSEA. V lost 6 bases, J lost 8 bases, and 11 bases stayed unmatched. CDR3: CSVDPGQGLDEQFF. For the CDR3, the DNA is TGCAGCGTGGACCCGGGACAGGGCCTCGATGAGCAGTTCTTC.

This chain links TRBV6-2 or TRBV6-3 with TRBJ2-1; 9 bases fit TRBD2. The germline V gene encodes CDR1 MNHEY and CDR2 SVGEGT. The CDR3 runs to 19 residues. J was trimmed by 1 base and V by 2 bases; bases with no gene match: 12. The CDR3 here is CASSYPPFGGRGSYNEQFF. Here the CDR3 DNA reads TGTGCCAGCAGTTACCCTCCGTTCGGCGGGAGGGGGTCCTACAATGAGCAGTTCTTC.

This clonotype was counted ten times or more. The chain uses TRBV2 and TRBJ2-2; D gene uncertain. The CDR3 spans 13 residues. Trimming removed 3 bases from V and 4 bases from J, with 6 bases in between. Per germline, CDR1 SNHLY and CDR2 FYNNEI. The CDR3 coding sequence is TGTGCCAGCAGTGATGGTGGCACCGGGGAGCTGTTTTTT. Protein: CASSDGGTGELFF.

The table lists this clonotype with a few counts. The rearrangement links TRBV6-6 to TRBJ1-2; D call uncertain. Germline V gene lookup returns CDR1 MNHNY and CDR2 SVGAGI (reference sequence). V was trimmed by 4 bases and J by 8 bases, leaving 14 bases between them. The CDR3 is 13 amino acids. The CDR3 spells CASSSQGLTGYTF. The CDR3 bases are TGTGCCAGCAGTTCCCAAGGACTGACAGGCTACACCTTC.

This clonotype was counted many times. This chain uses TRBV10-3 with TRBJ2-3; D possibly corresponds to TRBD1 (5 bases). This CDR3 is 12 amino acids long. Trimming shortened V by 6 bases and J by 2 bases, and 6 bases separated the two germline ends. Germline assignment: CDR1 ENHRY and CDR2 SYGVKD. The CDR3 region has the DNA TGTGCCATCAGGACAGCCACAGATACGCAGTATTTT. Its translation: CAIRTATDTQYF.

This clonotype was observed at least ten times. The rearrangement uses TRBV20-1 and TRBJ2-7, with 8 positions matching TRBD2. The CDR3 runs to 16 residues. The V gene end was trimmed by 1 base and the J gene end by 3 bases; junction bases not matched to a gene: 11. Germline CDR1 is DFQATT and CDR2 is SNEGSKA (reference sequence). CDR3 region: CSARVGVSGMNYEQYF. CDR3 in DNA: TGCAGTGCTAGAGTAGGGGTTAGCGGGATGAACTACGAGCAGTACTTC.

This clonotype has a handful of counts. The chain employs TRBV20-1 and TRBJ2-4, with D unclear. Per the germline V gene, CDR1 is DFQATT and CDR2 is SNEGSKA (reference sequence). With 1 base removed from V and 0 bases from J, the gap between germline ends came to 13 bases. The CDR3 is made up of 16 amino acids. CDR3 DNA sequence: TGCAGTGCTAGAGCGACCGCCGCCCGAGCCAAAAACATTCAGTACTTC. Translation gives CSARATAARAKNIQYF.

The chain couples TRBV25-1 to TRBJ1-6; a weak D match, TRBD1 (6 bases). Trimming pared 7 bases from V and 13 bases from J, leaving 17 bases between. CDR3 size: 13 residues. The V gene's germline CDR1 is MGHDK and CDR2 SYGVNS. CDR3 residues: CASTPQGGLPLHF. As DNA, the CDR3 is TGTGCCAGCACTCCACAGGGTGGGCTTCCCCTCCACTTT.

This clonotype was counted a few times. The chain combines TRBV29-1 with TRBJ2-1; 8 nucleotides match TRBD2. V dropped 6 bases and J dropped 0; count of bases not matched to a gene: 4. CDR3 length: 14 residues. CDR1 is SQVTM and CDR2 is ANQGSEA in the germline V gene. CDR3 loop: CSVDGTSSYNEQFF. CDR3 DNA: TGCAGCGTGGATGGGACTAGCTCCTACAATGAGCAGTTCTTC.

Regarding this clonotype: This may arise from a read error, as a much more abundant clone is one base away. The CDR3 end shows no conserved phenylalanine or tryptophan, and so a read error is likely. V and J are TRBV6-2 or TRBV6-3 and TRBJ2-1; TRBD2 matches at 7 bases. J gave up 4 bases and V 2 bases, and 5 bases lay outside the gene matches. The CDR3 has 15 residues. CDR1 MNHEY and CDR2 SVGEGT come from the germline V gene. The CDR3 reads CASSYLQRGYNEQFL. The DNA of the CDR3 is TGTGCCAGCAGTTACCTCCAGCGGGGTTACAATGAGCAGTTCTTG.

The chain links TRBV29-1 to TRBJ2-7; 8 positions match TRBD1. Per germline, CDR1 SQVTM and CDR2 ANQGSEA. The CDR3 spans 12 residues. J gave up 3 bases and V 7 bases, and 5 bases lay outside the gene matches. The CDR3 protein is CSAGQGNYEQYF. CDR3 coding DNA: TGCAGCGCTGGACAGGGTAACTACGAGCAGTACTTC.

V and J are TRBV20-1 and TRBJ2-2; D not certain. The CDR3 sequence is 12 residues long. V lost 2 bases and J 6 bases, leaving 7 bases between the germline ends. Germline CDR1 is DFQATT and CDR2 is SNEGSKA (reference sequence). The CDR3: CSARRTAGELFF. The CDR3 coding sequence is TGCAGTGCTAGAAGGACCGCCGGGGAGCTGTTTTTT.